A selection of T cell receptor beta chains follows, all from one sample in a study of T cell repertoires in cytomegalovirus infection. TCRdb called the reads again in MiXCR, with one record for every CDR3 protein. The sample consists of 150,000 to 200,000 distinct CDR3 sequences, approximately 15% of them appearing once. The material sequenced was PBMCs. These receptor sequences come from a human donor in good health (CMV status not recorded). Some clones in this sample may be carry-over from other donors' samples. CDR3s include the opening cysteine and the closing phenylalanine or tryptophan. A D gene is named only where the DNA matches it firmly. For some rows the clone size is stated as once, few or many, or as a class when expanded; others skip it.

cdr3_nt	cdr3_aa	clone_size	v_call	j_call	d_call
TGTGCCAGCAGCTTTGACGGGCCGTACAACCCAACCGGGGAGCTGTTTTTT	CASSFDGPYNPTGELFF	many	TRBV7-8	TRBJ2-2	.
TGTGCCAGCAGTTTTGTAGCGGGAGCCGGGGAGCTGTTTTTT	CASSFVAGAGELFF	.	TRBV12-3/TRBV12-4	TRBJ2-2	TRBD2
TGCAGTGCTAGCGGAGGGACAGGGGCGAACACCGGGGAGCTGTTTTTT	CSASGGTGANTGELFF	few	TRBV20-1	TRBJ2-2	TRBD1
TGCAGTGCTCGAGATGACGGGACCGACACCTACGAGCAGTACTTC	CSARDDGTDTYEQYF	.	TRBV20-1	TRBJ2-7	.
TGTGCCAGCAGCGTGTCGACCTGGACTAGCGGGAGGGACAATGAGCAGTTCTTC	CASSVSTWTSGRDNEQFF	.	TRBV9	TRBJ2-1	TRBD2
TGTGCCAGCAGCTTATCGGTGGGGTTGTCTAACTATGGCTACACCTTC	CASSLSVGLSNYGYTF	.	TRBV7-9	TRBJ1-2	.
TGTGCCAGCAGTTTCAAGGGGATCGGGGAGCTGTTTTTT	CASSFKGIGELFF	many	TRBV12-3/TRBV12-4	TRBJ2-2	.
TGTGCCAGCAGCTTATTTTCCGGGGCCAACAATGAGCAGTTCTTC	CASSLFSGANNEQFF	many	TRBV11-2	TRBJ2-1	.
TGCAGCGTTGGAAGTCCAGGGAGTAACTATGGCTACACCTTC	CSVGSPGSNYGYTF	.	TRBV29-1	TRBJ1-2	.
TGCGCCAGCAGCCCAGCGCGCAGGGGAACAGATACGCAGTATTTT	CASSPARRGTDTQYF	.	TRBV5-1	TRBJ2-3	.
TGTGCCAGCAGTTCTGCCCTTGGGGGGGCCAACGTCCTGACTTTC	CASSSALGGANVLTF	few	TRBV6-1	TRBJ2-6	.
TGTGCCAGCAGCCTCACCGGGTCCATGAACACTGAAGCTTTCTTT	CASSLTGSMNTEAFF	many	TRBV7-8	TRBJ1-1	.
TGTGCCAGCAGCTTGACAGGGGCCACAGATACGCAGTATTTT	CASSLTGATDTQYF	many	TRBV11-3	TRBJ2-3	TRBD1
TGTGCCAGCAAAGGTCCCGGGACTACCGACACCGGGGAGCTGTTTTTT	CASKGPGTTDTGELFF	many	TRBV28	TRBJ2-2	TRBD2
TGTGCCAGCAGTTCTCGACGGAATCAAGAGACCCAGTACTTC	CASSSRRNQETQYF	many	TRBV28	TRBJ2-5	.
TGTGCCAGCAGCTTCCGGGAGGCCAATGAAAAACTGTTTTTT	CASSFREANEKLFF	many	TRBV7-9	TRBJ1-4	.
TGTGCCAGCAGTTACTCACTAGAGGTTAATGAGCAGTTCTTC	CASSYSLEVNEQFF	many	TRBV6-2/TRBV6-3	TRBJ2-1	.
TGTGCCAGCAGCTTAGACCAGGGGGCAGGCGAGCAGTACTTC	CASSLDQGAGEQYF	many	TRBV7-2	TRBJ2-7	TRBD1
TGTGCCAGCAGCAAAATAGCGGGGGGGCAAGAGACCCAGTACTTC	CASSKIAGGQETQYF	many	TRBV12-3/TRBV12-4	TRBJ2-5	TRBD2
TGTGCCAGCAGTTTCGAGTTAGCGAGCCGCACAGATACGCAGTATTTT	CASSFELASRTDTQYF	many	TRBV12-3/TRBV12-4	TRBJ2-3	.
TGTGCCAGCAGCCAAGATCTGGGGACTAACTACAATGAGCAGTTCTTC	CASSQDLGTNYNEQFF	few	TRBV14	TRBJ2-1	TRBD2
TGTGCCAGCAGCTTCGAAAGGGGAAATTACAATGAGCAGTTCTTC	CASSFERGNYNEQFF	.	TRBV7-2	TRBJ2-1	.
TGTGCCAGCAGTCCTAGCGGGAGGACCAATGAGCAGTTCTTC	CASSPSGRTNEQFF	many	TRBV6-2/TRBV6-3	TRBJ2-1	TRBD2
TGTGCCAGCAGCTCCGACGGCTTGGGGAACAATGAGCAGTTCTTC	CASSSDGLGNNEQFF	many	TRBV7-3	TRBJ2-1	.
TGCAGCGTTGATGGGCAGCCTGGCGTCCTGACTTTC	CSVDGQPGVLTF	.	TRBV29-1	TRBJ2-6	.
TGTGCCAGCAGTGCGACAGGGGGTCAGCCCCAGCATTTT	CASSATGGQPQHF	.	TRBV6-2/TRBV6-3	TRBJ1-5	TRBD1
TGTGCCAGCAGCGTACCGGGACTCCGGACGTTCGGCTACACCTTC	CASSVPGLRTFGYTF	many	TRBV7-9	TRBJ1-2	.
TGCAGCGCCGAGAGGAGGGGGCGAAAAGATACGCAGTATTTT	CSAERRGRKDTQYF	.	TRBV29-1	TRBJ2-3	.
TGTGCCACCAGCAGAGATCTGTTTGGAGGGAACTATGGCTACACCTTC	CATSRDLFGGNYGYTF	.	TRBV15	TRBJ1-2	.
TGTGCCAGCAGCTTACCCTCCGCGGCTAGCGGGAGGGACGACAATGAGCAGTTCTTC	CASSLPSAASGRDDNEQFF	.	TRBV7-3	TRBJ2-1	TRBD2
TGTGCCAGCAGCCCGGACATGGCCACAGATACGCAGTATTTT	CASSPDMATDTQYF	many	TRBV7-3	TRBJ2-3	.
TGTGCCATAGCCGGTGGAGATACGCAGTATTTT	CAIAGGDTQYF	medium-sized	TRBV10-3	TRBJ2-3	.
TGCAGTGCTTGGTTGCAGGGGATCGAGACCCAGTACTTC	CSAWLQGIETQYF	few	TRBV20-1	TRBJ2-5	.
TGTGCCAGCCTGACTAGCGGGAGGCGGAGCTCCTACAATGAGCAGTTCTTC	CASLTSGRRSSYNEQFF	many	TRBV28	TRBJ2-1	TRBD2
TGTGCCAGCAGCTTAGCGTTGGACGGCAACACTGAAGCTTTCTTT	CASSLALDGNTEAFF	few	TRBV7-9	TRBJ1-1	.
TGCAGCGTTGCAGGACGGTCCCCGTCCTACAATGAGCAGTTCTTC	CSVAGRSPSYNEQFF	few	TRBV29-1	TRBJ2-1	.
TGCAGTGCCCCACGGACTAGCGGGAGCAGCACAGATACGCAGTATTTT	CSAPRTSGSSTDTQYF	.	TRBV20-1	TRBJ2-3	TRBD2
TGTGCCAGCAGCTCTCAGGGGGTCGAGACCCAGTACTTC	CASSSQGVETQYF	many	TRBV5-6	TRBJ2-5	TRBD1
TGTGCCAGTAGTATTGGGGACCGTTACACCGGGGAGCCGTTTTTT	CASSIGDRYTGEPFF	.	TRBV19	TRBJ2-2	.
TGCAGCGCTACGATGGGGGTTCATCAGCCCCAGCATTTT	CSATMGVHQPQHF	.	TRBV29-1	TRBJ1-5	.
TGTGCCAGCAGCTTAGTAGCCCCCTGGGGCAATCAGCCCCAGCATTTT	CASSLVAPWGNQPQHF	few	TRBV7-6	TRBJ1-5	.
TGTGCCAGCAGGGAGCAGTCAACTAACTATGGCTACACCTTC	CASREQSTNYGYTF	hyperexpanded	TRBV28	TRBJ1-2	.
TGTGCCAGCAGCGCAACAGTATTGAATGGCTACACCTTC	CASSATVLNGYTF	.	TRBV11-2	TRBJ1-2	.
TGTGCCAGCTCACCAAGGCAGGGCAACACCGGGGAGCTGTTTTTT	CASSPRQGNTGELFF	few	TRBV18	TRBJ2-2	.